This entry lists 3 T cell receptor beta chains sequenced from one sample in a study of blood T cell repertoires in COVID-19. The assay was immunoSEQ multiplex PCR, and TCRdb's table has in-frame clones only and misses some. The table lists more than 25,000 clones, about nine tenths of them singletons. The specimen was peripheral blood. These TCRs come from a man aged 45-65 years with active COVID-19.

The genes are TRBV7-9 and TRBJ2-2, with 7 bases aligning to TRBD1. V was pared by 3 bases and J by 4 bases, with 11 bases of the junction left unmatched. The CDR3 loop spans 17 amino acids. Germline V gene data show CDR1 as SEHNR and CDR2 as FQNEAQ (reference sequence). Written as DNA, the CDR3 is TGTGCCAGCAGCTTTCCAAGGGGGCGGTCGTCCACCGGGGAGCTGTTTTTT. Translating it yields CASSFPRGRSSTGELFF. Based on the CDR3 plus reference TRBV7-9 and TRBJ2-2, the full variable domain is DTGVSQNPRHKITKRGQNVTFRCDPISEHNRLYWYRQTLGQGPEFLTYFQNEAQLEKSRLLSDRFSAERPKGSFSTLEIQRTEQGDSAMYLCASSFPRGRSSTGELFFGEGSRLTVL.

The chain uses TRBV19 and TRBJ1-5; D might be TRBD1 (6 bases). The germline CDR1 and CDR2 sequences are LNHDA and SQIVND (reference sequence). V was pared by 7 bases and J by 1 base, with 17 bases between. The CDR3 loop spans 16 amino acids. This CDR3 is CASTPGQTSSNQPQHF. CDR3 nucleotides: TGTGCCAGTACCCCAGGACAGACTAGCAGCAATCAGCCCCAGCATTTT.

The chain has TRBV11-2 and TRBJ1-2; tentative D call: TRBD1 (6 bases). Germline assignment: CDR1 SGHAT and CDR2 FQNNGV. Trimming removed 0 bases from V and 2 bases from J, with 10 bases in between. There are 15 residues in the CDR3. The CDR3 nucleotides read TGTGCCAGCAGCTTAGATCGTACAGGGAACTATGGCTACACCTTC. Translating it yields CASSLDRTGNYGYTF.